A selection of T cell receptor beta chains follows, all from one sample in a study of T cells in Graves' hyperthyroidism and ophthalmopathy. A single record per CDR3 protein comes from TCRdb applying MiXCR to the multiplex PCR reads. The profile covers some 140,000 distinct CDR3 sequences, with roughly 23% appearing a single time and roughly 73% taken by the ten largest. Material for sequencing was blood. Source of these receptors: a woman aged 45-59 years with Graves' hyperthyroidism that later progressed to Graves' ophthalmopathy. Both conserved end residues are part of each CDR3. A D gene is named only where the DNA matches it firmly. Only some rows state a clone size, as once, few, many or a class for expanded clones.

d_gene,v_gene,abundance,j_gene,CDR3nt,CDR3aa
.,TRBV28,.,TRBJ1-5,TGTGCCAGCAGTTTTTCCGCATTAAATCAGCCCCAGCATTTT,CASSFSALNQPQHF
.,TRBV27,many,TRBJ2-7,TGTGCCAGCGGCTTGAACGAGCAGTACTTC,CASGLNEQYF
.,TRBV18,many,TRBJ2-7,TGTGCCAGCTCACCAAGGCAGGCCGACGAGCAGTACTTC,CASSPRQADEQYF
TRBD1,TRBV28,.,TRBJ2-3,TGTGCCAGCAGTGACAGGGGACGGGGCACAGATACGCAGTATTTT,CASSDRGRGTDTQYF
.,TRBV24-1,many,TRBJ2-2,TGTGCCACCAGCAAAACCGGGACACTGAACACCGGGGAGCTGTTTTTT,CATSKTGTLNTGELFF
.,TRBV2,many,TRBJ2-7,TGTGCCAGCTTTCGGGGGCCGACCTACGAGCAGTACTTC,CASFRGPTYEQYF
TRBD2,TRBV10-2,few,TRBJ2-7,TGCGCCAGCAGGTCTAGCGGGAGTATCTACGAGCAGTACTTC,CASRSSGSIYEQYF
TRBD1,TRBV29-1,few,TRBJ1-2,TGCAGCGTACCCCCCCCACAGGGGACGAGCTATGGCTACACCTTC,CSVPPPQGTSYGYTF
TRBD2,TRBV6-1,.,TRBJ2-1,TGTGCCAGCACCCAACTAGCGGGAGGGCCCCTAGGGGCCTACAATGAGCAGTTCTTC,CASTQLAGGPLGAYNEQFF
.,TRBV2,.,TRBJ2-5,TGTGCCAGCAGTGTGGGGGCGCGGGAGACCCAGTACTTC,CASSVGARETQYF
TRBD1,TRBV13,many,TRBJ1-5,TGTGCCAGCAGCCGACAGGGTCAGCCCCAGCATTTT,CASSRQGQPQHF
TRBD2,TRBV2,many,TRBJ2-3,TGTGCCAGCGAGCGGGAGAGGACAGATACGCAGTATTTT,CASERERTDTQYF
TRBD2,TRBV5-1,many,TRBJ2-1,TGCGCCAGCAGCTTGAAGCCACTAGCGGGTCCGTACAATGAGCAGTTCTTC,CASSLKPLAGPYNEQFF
.,TRBV7-9,.,TRBJ1-1,TGTGCCAGCAGCTTAACGTCCGGGCTCGGTGGAGGATTGAACACTGAAGCTTTCTTT,CASSLTSGLGGGLNTEAFF
.,TRBV11-3,many,TRBJ2-1,TGTGCCAGCAGCTCAGTTGGGGGTGCCTATTTTAATGAGCAGTTCTTC,CASSSVGGAYFNEQFF
.,TRBV5-1,many,TRBJ2-5,TGCGCCAGCAGCCCCGCTCAACAGATCCAAGAGACCCAGTACTTC,CASSPAQQIQETQYF
TRBD2,TRBV19,.,TRBJ2-1,TGTGCCAGTAGTATAGATCCGGCGGGAGGGCCGAGCAATGAGCAGTTCTTC,CASSIDPAGGPSNEQFF
.,TRBV28,many,TRBJ1-5,TGTGCCAGCAGTTTAACCTTTGAGGGGCAAGCCCTCGCGCCCCTCAATCAGCCCCAGCATTTT,CASSLTFEGQALAPLNQPQHF
.,TRBV12-3/TRBV12-4,.,TRBJ1-1,TGTGCCAGCGGGGAGGGGGGTGGCACTGAAGCTTTCTTT,CASGEGGGTEAFF
.,TRBV20-1,.,TRBJ2-1,TGCAGTGCTAAAGGACCGGGTTACAATAAGCAGTTCTTC,CSAKGPGYNKQFF
.,TRBV20-1,many,TRBJ2-6,TGCAGTGCTAGAGGCTCAGGGTCCAACGTCCTGACTTTC,CSARGSGSNVLTF
.,TRBV29-1,many,TRBJ2-3,TGCAGCGCCGGACGGGACACAGATACGCAGTATTTT,CSAGRDTDTQYF
.,TRBV3-1,many,TRBJ2-3,TGTGCCAGCAGCCAAGTTACGGGACGGGCAGATACGCAGTATTTT,CASSQVTGRADTQYF